The clone carrying this T cell receptor (beta chain) was observed at least ten times. The antigen remains unidentified. This sample is part of a study of T-cell memory formation after mild COVID-19. Whole-study findings and limits: Clones shrinking between day 15 and 85 showed a balanced CD4/CD8 split, and those that grew later tilted toward CD4+.

The CDR3 runs 12 residues. Per germline, CDR1 MNHEY and CDR2 SVGAGI. Trimming removed 6 bases at V and 4 bases at J, with 8 bases between. Each CDR3 protein is one row after TCRdb ran MiXCR on the 5' RACE reads. Of over 250,000 distinct CDR3 sequences listed, 15% to 20% were seen once; the top ten hold 22%. The sample taken for sequencing was PBMCs or a T cell subset sorted from them (not recorded which). This clonotype originated in a man between 18 and 29 years old who had mild COVID-19 (a few samples of this study predate the infection). Cell type and time point are not known. V is TRBV6-5 and J is TRBJ2-3; D is perhaps TRBD1 (6 bases). CDR3 bases: TGTGCCAGCAGGGGGGCCGCAGATACGCAGTATTTT. Its protein product is CASRGAADTQYF.